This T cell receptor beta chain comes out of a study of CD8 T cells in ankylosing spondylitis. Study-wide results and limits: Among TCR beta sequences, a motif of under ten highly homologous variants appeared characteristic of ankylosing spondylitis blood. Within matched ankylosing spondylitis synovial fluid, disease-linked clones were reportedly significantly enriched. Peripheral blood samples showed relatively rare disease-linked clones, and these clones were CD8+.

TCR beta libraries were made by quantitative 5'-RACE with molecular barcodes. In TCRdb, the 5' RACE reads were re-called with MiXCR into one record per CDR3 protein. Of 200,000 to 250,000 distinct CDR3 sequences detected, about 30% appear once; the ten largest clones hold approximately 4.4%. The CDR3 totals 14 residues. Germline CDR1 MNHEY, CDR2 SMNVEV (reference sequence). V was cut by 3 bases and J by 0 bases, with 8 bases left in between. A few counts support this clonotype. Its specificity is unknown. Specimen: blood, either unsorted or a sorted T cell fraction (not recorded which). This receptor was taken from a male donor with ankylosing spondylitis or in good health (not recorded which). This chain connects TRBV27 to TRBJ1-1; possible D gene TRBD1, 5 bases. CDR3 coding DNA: TGTGCCAGCAGTTTGGGGGAGGTGAACACTGAAGCTTTCTTT. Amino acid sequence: CASSLGEVNTEAFF.